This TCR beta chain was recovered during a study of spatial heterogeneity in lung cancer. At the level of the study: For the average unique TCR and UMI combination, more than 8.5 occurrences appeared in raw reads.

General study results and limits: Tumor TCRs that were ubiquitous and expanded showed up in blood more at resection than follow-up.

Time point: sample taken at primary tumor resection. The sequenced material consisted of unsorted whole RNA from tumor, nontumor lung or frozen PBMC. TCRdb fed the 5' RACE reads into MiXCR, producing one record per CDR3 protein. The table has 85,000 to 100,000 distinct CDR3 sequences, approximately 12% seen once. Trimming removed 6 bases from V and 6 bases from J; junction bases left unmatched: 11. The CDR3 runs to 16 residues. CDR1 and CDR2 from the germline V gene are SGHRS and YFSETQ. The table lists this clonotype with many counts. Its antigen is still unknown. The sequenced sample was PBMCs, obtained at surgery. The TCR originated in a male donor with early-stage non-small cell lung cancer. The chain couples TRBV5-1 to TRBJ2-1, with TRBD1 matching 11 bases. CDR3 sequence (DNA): TGCGCCAGCACCTACACCGGGACAGGGGGTTTCAATGAGCAGTTCTTC. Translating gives CASTYTGTGGFNEQFF.